The count of the clone carrying this T cell receptor (beta chain) is one. Its antigen is unidentified. Trimming stripped 10 bases from V and 6 bases from J, with 16 bases between. Germline assignment: CDR1 MNHEY and CDR2 SVGAGI. CDR3 length: 12 residues. Over several immunoSEQ plates, each subset's genomic DNA was distributed in even portions. Sequencing was performed with immunoSEQ multiplex PCR; in TCRdb, only in-frame clones are kept and a portion is missing. The table has around 2.1 million clones, under 95% seen once; the top ten hold around 1.7%. The data derive from a study of shared clonotypes between healthy human individuals. Turning to the study itself: Per-donor plates numbered three CD4 naive, three CD4 memory, two CD8 naive and one CD8 memory.

Study results and limitations: Richness estimates generally favored naive over memory subsets.

Naive CD8 cells comprised CD45RO-negative, CCR7-positively selected cells, excluding terminally differentiated effector memory CD45RA+ cells. Donors included only healthy HIV-negative adults lacking recent acute infections or vaccinations. Sequencing input: naive CD8+ T cells from PBMCs. The chain has TRBV6-5 and TRBJ2-7; maybe TRBD1 (5 bases). This clonotype originated in a man younger than 35 in good health. Some clones in this sample may be carry-over from other donors' samples. DNA for the CDR3: TGTGCCACGCGGCCAGGGTACTCCGAGCAGTACTTC. It codes for CATRPGYSEQYF.